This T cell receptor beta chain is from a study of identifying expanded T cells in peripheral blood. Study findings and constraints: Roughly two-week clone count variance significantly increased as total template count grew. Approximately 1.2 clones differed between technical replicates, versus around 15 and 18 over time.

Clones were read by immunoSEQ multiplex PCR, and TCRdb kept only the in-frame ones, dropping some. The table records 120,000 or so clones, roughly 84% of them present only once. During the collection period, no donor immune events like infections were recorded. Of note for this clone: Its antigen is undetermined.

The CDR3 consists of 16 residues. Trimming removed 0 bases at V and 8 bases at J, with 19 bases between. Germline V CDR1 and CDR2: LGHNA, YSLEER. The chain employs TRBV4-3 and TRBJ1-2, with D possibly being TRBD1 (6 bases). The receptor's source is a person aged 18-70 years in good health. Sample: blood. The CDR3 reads CASSQDETGFLRGYTF. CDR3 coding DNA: TGCGCCAGCAGCCAAGACGAGACAGGCTTTCTCCGGGGCTACACCTTC.